These 23 T cell receptor beta chains were sequenced from one sample in a study of OX40 agonist ivuxolimab in advanced cancers. Clones were sequenced by immunoSEQ multiplex PCR, and TCRdb holds only the in-frame ones, with some missing. The sample lists about 77,000 clones, roughly 87% occurring once. Source: CD4+ or CD8+ T cells sorted from blood, taken in a trial of the OX40 agonist ivuxolimab. Receptor source: an adult with an advanced solid tumor such as melanoma, head and neck, liver or kidney cancer.

The chain recombines TRBV28 with TRBJ2-7; 7 nucleotides agree with TRBD1. The CDR3 totals 16 residues. CDR1 and CDR2 (germline): MDHEN, SYDVKM. J lost 3 bases, V lost 0 bases, and 8 bases had no gene match. This CDR3 reads CASSLWGQPRVYEQYF. Here the CDR3 DNA reads TGTGCCAGCAGTTTATGGGGACAGCCTCGAGTCTACGAGCAGTACTTC.

V usage is TRBV5-4 and J usage is TRBJ2-5; 7 positions agree with TRBD1. Germline V CDR1 and CDR2: SGHNT, YYREEE (reference sequence). The CDR3 consists of 14 residues. The V and J ends lost 4 bases and 7 bases, in that order; junction bases with no gene match: 10. Written as DNA, the CDR3 is TGTGCCAGCAGCCCCCGGGACAGAAAGGGGACCCAGTACTTC. Encoded protein: CASSPRDRKGTQYF.

The chain employs TRBV14 and TRBJ1-4; D ambiguous. Germline CDR1 SGHDN, CDR2 FVKESK. Trimming removed 4 bases at V and 5 bases at J, with 5 bases between. This CDR3 has 12 amino acids. CDR3 loop: CASSLLNEKLFF. Here the CDR3 DNA reads TGTGCCAGCAGCCTTCTAAATGAAAAACTGTTTTTT.

This chain joins TRBV30 and TRBJ1-3; D call uncertain. The germline V and J ends were trimmed by 3 bases and 4 bases, with 1 base remaining between them. CDR1 GTSNPN and CDR2 SVGIG come from the germline V gene (reference sequence). The length of the CDR3 is 10 residues. The CDR3 loop reads CAWSGNTIYF. In DNA, the CDR3 is TGTGCCTGGAGCGGAAACACCATATATTTT. The full variable domain, with the rest looked up from reference TRBV30 and TRBJ1-3, is SQTIHQWPATLVQPVGSPLSLECTVEGTSNPNLYWYRQAAGRGLQLLFYSVGIGQISSEVPQNLSASRPQDRQFILSSKKLLLSDSGFYLCAWSGNTIYFGEGSWLTVV.

The chain employs TRBV6-1 and TRBJ1-1, with D maybe TRBD1 (5 bases). V was cut by 7 bases and J by 7 bases, with 10 bases left in between. The CDR3 length is 11 residues. Looked up from germline, CDR1 is MNHNS and CDR2 is SASEGT. The DNA of the CDR3 is TGTGCCAGCATCTCGACAGTTGAAGCTTTCTTT. Amino acids: CASISTVEAFF.

The chain uses TRBV19 and TRBJ1-2, with D possibly being TRBD1 (6 bases). Trimming left V 4 bases short and J 4 bases short, with 16 bases between. This CDR3 is built from 15 residues. CDR1 and CDR2 (germline): LNHDA, SQIVND (reference sequence). For the CDR3, the DNA is TGTGCCAGTAGTACTACAGGGATTAGGGCCTATGGCTACACCTTC. Residues: CASSTTGIRAYGYTF.

This clone was seen just once. CDR3 nucleotide sequence: TGTGCCAGCAGCCCTTCCGTCCCGGGACAGGGATCCCCCTACAATGAGCAGTTCTTC. It yields the protein CASSPSVPGQGSPYNEQFF. V and J are TRBV7-2 and TRBJ2-1; 9 nucleotides agree with TRBD1. The CDR3 contains 19 residues. V dropped 5 bases and J dropped 2; count of bases not matched to a gene: 16. CDR1 is SGHTA and CDR2 is FQGNSA in the germline V gene.

The genes are TRBV29-1 and TRBJ2-2, with 8 bases aligning to TRBD2. Trimming cost V 3 bases and J 4 bases; bases outside gene matches: 10. Germline loops: CDR1 SQVTM, CDR2 ANQGSEA. There are 16 residues in the CDR3. The CDR3 DNA follows: TGCAGCGTTGAGAGTAGCGGGGCTCGTGGCACCGGGGAGCTGTTTTTT. Translating gives CSVESSGARGTGELFF.

For this clone: Other DNA sequences within the sample encode an identical CDR3. This CDR3 reads CASSVDSNTGELFF. CDR3 bases: TGTGCCAGCAGCGTAGACTCTAACACCGGGGAGCTGTTTTTT. The gene calls are TRBV9 and TRBJ2-2, with D unresolved. The CDR3 is 14 amino acids. V shed 0 bases and J shed 2 bases, with 5 bases lying between them. Germline V gene lookup returns CDR1 SGDLS and CDR2 YYNGEE.

This clone was seen only a few times. The V and J genes are TRBV2 and TRBJ2-7; no firm D call. V was clipped by 6 bases and J by 4 bases, with 4 bases between them. Germline V lookup: CDR1 SNHLY, CDR2 FYNNEI. The CDR3 totals 10 residues. The CDR3 DNA is TGTGCCAGCAGGGGGTACGAGCAGTACTTC. Its protein is CASRGYEQYF.

This rearrangement joins TRBV10-1 to TRBJ1-1; D perhaps matches TRBD1 (5 bases). V lost 10 bases and J 2 bases, leaving 17 bases between the germline ends. Germline loops: CDR1 WNHNN, CDR2 SYGVQD (reference sequence). This CDR3 region has 14 residues. CDR3 protein: CATPTGTVNTEAFF. The CDR3 nucleotides read TGCGCCACTCCGACCGGGACGGTAAACACTGAAGCTTTCTTT.

This chain connects TRBV29-1 to TRBJ2-3, with D possibly called TRBD1 or TRBD2 (5 bases each). This CDR3 is 12 amino acids long. In germline, CDR1 is SQVTM, CDR2 ANQGSEA. With 7 bases removed from V and 1 base from J, the gap between germline ends came to 9 bases. CDR3 region: CSAGDRTDTQYF. In DNA, the CDR3 is TGCAGCGCTGGGGACCGCACAGATACGCAGTATTTT.

This chain joins TRBV28 and TRBJ1-1, with 8 bases fitting TRBD1. Germline V gene lookup returns CDR1 MDHEN and CDR2 SYDVKM. The CDR3 is 16 amino acids. V dropped 3 bases and J dropped 7; count of bases not matched to a gene: 13. The CDR3 loop is CASSFGGTGGRIEAFF. The CDR3 DNA follows: TGTGCCAGCAGTTTTGGGGGAACAGGGGGTAGGATTGAAGCTTTCTTT.

V usage is TRBV7-2 and J usage is TRBJ2-5; 7 bases line up with TRBD1. This CDR3 spans 14 amino acids. Trimming cost V 5 bases and J 4 bases; bases outside gene matches: 7. The germline CDR1 and CDR2 sequences are SGHTA and FQGNSA. Here the CDR3 DNA reads TGTGCCAGCAGCACCAGACAGGGTGCAGAGACCCAGTACTTC. Amino acids: CASSTRQGAETQYF.

The J gene is TRBJ2-1, the V gene TRBV15; 10 bases match TRBD2. There are 16 residues in the CDR3. Germline CDR1 reads LNHNV; CDR2 reads YYDKDF (reference sequence). J was trimmed by 3 bases and V by 0 bases; bases with no gene match: 2. The CDR3 DNA reads as TGTGCCACCAGCAGAGAACTAGCGGGGAACTACAATGAGCAGTTCTTC. Its translation: CATSRELAGNYNEQFF.

The chain has TRBV19 and TRBJ2-7; 8 bases are shared with TRBD1. CDR1 and CDR2 from the germline V gene are LNHDA and SQIVND (reference sequence). V lost 6 bases to trimming and J lost 2 bases; unmatched junction nucleotides: 9. There are 15 residues in the CDR3. The CDR3 sequence is CASSRPGTGAYEQYF. CDR3 nucleotide sequence: TGTGCCAGTAGCCGCCCCGGGACAGGAGCCTACGAGCAGTACTTC.

V and J are TRBV10-3 and TRBJ2-2; 9 bases fit TRBD1. The germline V gene has CDR1 ENHRY and CDR2 SYGVKD. The CDR3 sequence is 15 residues long. V lost 3 bases, J lost 6 bases, and 5 bases stayed unmatched. CDR3 bases: TGTGCCATCAGTGAAGGACAGGGGATAGCCGGGGAGCTGTTTTTT. Translation gives CAISEGQGIAGELFF.

CDR3 residues: CASSLGISSYEQYF. CDR3 bases: TGTGCCAGCAGCCTCGGGATTAGCTCCTACGAGCAGTACTTC. The rearrangement uses TRBV7-8 and TRBJ2-7; a possible D gene is TRBD2 (5 bases). V lost 5 bases and J 0 bases, leaving 11 bases between the germline ends. CDR3 length: 14 residues. Germline CDR1 SGHVS, CDR2 FQNEAQ.

The genes are TRBV2 and TRBJ2-7, with unresolved D. CDR1 and CDR2 (germline): SNHLY, FYNNEI. V was trimmed by 6 bases and J by 0 bases, leaving 15 bases between them. The CDR3 covers 15 residues. CDR3 amino acids: CASRLGFPPSYEQYF. The CDR3 DNA sequence: TGTGCCAGCAGACTGGGGTTTCCCCCCTCCTACGAGCAGTACTTC.

The chain has TRBV29-1 and TRBJ2-7; D perhaps matches TRBD1 (6 bases). Trimming shortened V by 1 base and J by 4 bases, and 14 bases separated the two germline ends. This CDR3 contains 14 residues. Germline-derived CDR1 and CDR2 are SQVTM and ANQGSEA. The CDR3 bases are TGCAGCGTTGAAGGGCAGGGGATGGCGTACGAGCAGTACTTC. It translates to CSVEGQGMAYEQYF.

The V and J genes are TRBV5-1 and TRBJ2-3; D uncertain. The V gene's germline CDR1 is SGHRS and CDR2 YFSETQ. Trimming cost V 4 bases and J 3 bases, with 6 bases left between them. The CDR3 sequence is 12 residues long. CDR3 nucleotide sequence: TGCGCCAGCAGCAGTGGGACAGATACGCAGTATTTT. Amino acid sequence: CASSSGTDTQYF.

Here the CDR3 reads CASSIDGVGYGYTF. The CDR3 DNA sequence: TGTGCCAGTAGTATCGACGGGGTCGGGTATGGCTACACCTTC. The gene calls are TRBV19 and TRBJ1-2; D not certain. V was trimmed by 3 bases and J by 5 bases, leaving 13 bases between them. CDR3 length: 14 residues. The germline CDR1 and CDR2 sequences are LNHDA and SQIVND (reference sequence).

This sequence joins TRBV27 and TRBJ1-6, with D maybe TRBD1 (6 bases). Germline assignment: CDR1 MNHEY and CDR2 SMNVEV (reference sequence). The CDR3 sequence is 15 residues long. Trimming took off 8 bases at V and 8 bases at J, with 19 bases between the two ends. The chain's CDR3 is CASRSTQGSYSPLHF. The CDR3 DNA reads as TGTGCCAGCCGCTCGACACAGGGCTCCTATTCACCCCTCCACTTT.